This T cell receptor (beta chain) was documented in a study of T-cell reconstitution after alpha-beta-depleted transplantation in children. Many counts were recorded for this clonotype. TCRbeta library construction was performed incorporating unique molecular identifiers. MiXCR was run by TCRdb on the PCR reads, yielding one entry per CDR3 protein. The sample includes 350,000 to 400,000 distinct CDR3 sequences, about 14% of them seen just once. Germline V gene sequence: CDR1 SEHNR, CDR2 FQNEAQ (reference sequence). This CDR3 comprises 15 residues. V lost 4 bases and J lost 7, with 16 bases in between.

This material consisted of PBMCs, taken from the stem cell graft. The TCR originated in a human donor who donated a stem cell graft to a child with Fanconi anemia. The rearrangement uses TRBV7-9 and TRBJ2-2; possibly TRBD1 or TRBD2 for D (5 bases each). CDR3 coding DNA: TGTGCCAGCAGCTCACCGGGACGGAGGAGCGGGGAGCTGTTTTTT. Its protein product is CASSSPGRRSGELFF.